The 15 T cell receptor beta chains in this list originate from one sample, sequenced in a study of blood T cell repertoires in COVID-19. The table came from immunoSEQ multiplex PCR; TCRdb's copy has only in-frame clones and leaves some out. The repertoire has some 290,000 clones, 86% of them found once; the top ten carry approximately 4%. The source material was peripheral blood. The source is a man younger than 35 with active or convalescent COVID-19.

This clone appeared once. The chain couples TRBV13 to TRBJ1-2; tentatively, D is TRBD1 (6 bases). The germline V and J ends were trimmed by 1 base and 6 bases, with 9 bases remaining between them. The CDR3 loop spans 13 amino acids. Per the germline V gene, CDR1 is PRHDT and CDR2 is FYEKMQ (reference sequence). The CDR3 DNA is TGTGCCAGCAGCTTAGCCAGGGGTGATGGCTACACCTTC. Encoded protein: CASSLARGDGYTF.

The chain combines TRBV5-1 with TRBJ1-2; D perhaps matches TRBD1 (6 bases). Trimming removed 4 bases from V and 4 bases from J, with 14 bases in between. This CDR3 comprises 14 residues. Germline CDR1 SGHRS, CDR2 YFSETQ. The DNA of the CDR3 is TGCGCCAGCAGCCCCCAGGACAGATTCTATGGCTACACCTTC. Its protein is CASSPQDRFYGYTF.

This rearrangement joins TRBV27 to TRBJ1-5; the match to TRBD1 covers 7 bases. This CDR3 has 13 residues. Per germline, CDR1 MNHEY and CDR2 SMNVEV (reference sequence). Trimming removed 3 bases from V and 9 bases from J; junction bases left unmatched: 5. In DNA, the CDR3 is TGTGCCAGCAGTTTCTCGGGACAGATGCCCCAGCATTTT. Residues: CASSFSGQMPQHF.

The chain links TRBV6-5 to TRBJ1-5; 7 positions match TRBD1. V trimming: 6 bases; J trimming: 7 bases; junction bases outside the gene matches: 6. Per germline, CDR1 MNHEY and CDR2 SVGAGI. The CDR3 sequence is 13 residues long. The CDR3 DNA reads as TGTGCCAGCAGAGACAGGGTGGAACAGCCCCAGCATTTT. Its translation: CASRDRVEQPQHF.

The V gene is TRBV18, the J gene TRBJ2-3, with 8 positions matching TRBD2. Germline-derived CDR1 and CDR2 are KGHSH and LQKENI. The V segment lost 1 base and the J segment 3 bases; nucleotides outside the gene matches: 6. There are 16 residues in the CDR3. CDR3 sequence (DNA): TGTGCCAGCTCACCACGGACTAGCCTTGGTACAGATACGCAGTATTTT. As protein: CASSPRTSLGTDTQYF.

CDR3 bases: TGCGCCAGCAGCCATGGGGACTACGATAGCACAGATACGCAGTATTTT. This gives the protein CASSHGDYDSTDTQYF. V and J are TRBV4-3 and TRBJ2-3; 7 bases agree with TRBD2. The V segment lost 3 bases and the J segment 0 bases; nucleotides outside the gene matches: 6. The CDR3 is 16 amino acids. Germline V gene sequence: CDR1 LGHNA, CDR2 YSLEER.

This chain connects TRBV19 to TRBJ2-5; 7 bases map to TRBD2. This CDR3 comprises 12 residues. V dropped 8 bases and J dropped 5; count of bases not matched to a gene: 5. Germline V gene lookup returns CDR1 LNHDA and CDR2 SQIVND (reference sequence). For the CDR3, the DNA is TGTGCCAGTGCGGGAGTAGGTGAGACCCAGTACTTC. Its protein is CASAGVGETQYF.

The chain links TRBV30 to TRBJ2-1; tentative D call: TRBD2 (5 bases). This CDR3 is built from 15 residues. Germline V gives CDR1 GTSNPN, CDR2 SVGIG (reference sequence). Trimming left V 2 bases short and J 8 bases short, with 19 bases between. The CDR3 bases are TGTGCCTGGAGTCAAGCGCGGGCTCTCTCCCATGAGCAGTTCTTC. Translated: CAWSQARALSHEQFF.

This clone was observed a handful of times. V usage is TRBV7-9 and J usage is TRBJ1-1; no clear D gene. Germline V CDR1 and CDR2: SEHNR, FQNEAQ (reference sequence). There are 13 residues in the CDR3. The V end was cut by 0 bases, the J end by 4 bases, with 6 bases between. For the CDR3, the DNA is TGTGCCAGCAGCTTAGCGGCAAGCACTGAAGCTTTCTTT. It specifies CASSLAASTEAFF.

This clone came up a few times. The chain couples TRBV5-1 to TRBJ2-7; D gene ambiguous. Deletions cut 4 bases from V and 3 bases from J, with 14 bases between. Looked up from germline, CDR1 is SGHRS and CDR2 is YFSETQ. The CDR3 runs 14 residues. The CDR3 sequence: CASSPITENYEQYF. In nucleotides, the CDR3 is TGCGCCAGCAGCCCGATAACGGAGAACTACGAGCAGTACTTC. The whole variable domain, remainder taken from reference TRBV5-1 and TRBJ2-7, is KAGVTQTPRYLIKTRGQQVTLSCSPISGHRSVSWYQQTPGQGLQFLFEYFSETQRNKGNFPGRFSGRQFSNSRSEMNVSTLELGDSALYLCASSPITENYEQYFGPGTRLTVT.

The chain carries TRBV5-6 and TRBJ2-7; TRBD2 is a possible D gene (6 bases). Trimming shortened V by 4 bases and J by 1 base, and 15 bases separated the two germline ends. Germline values: CDR1 SGHDT, CDR2 YYEEEE. This CDR3 contains 15 residues. Here the CDR3 reads CASSLDPGESYEQYF. The CDR3 coding sequence is TGTGCCAGCAGCCTGGACCCGGGAGAGTCCTACGAGCAGTACTTC. The whole variable domain, filled in from reference TRBV5-6 and TRBJ2-7, reads DAGVTQSPTHLIKTRGQQVTLRCSPKSGHDTVSWYQQALGQGPQFIFQYYEEEERQRGNFPDRFSGHQFPNYSSELNVNALLLGDSALYLCASSLDPGESYEQYFGPGTRLTVT.

The chain employs TRBV5-4 and TRBJ2-4; D is perhaps TRBD2 (6 bases). The V end lost 2 bases, the J end lost 8 bases, and 17 bases lay between the germline ends. In germline, CDR1 is SGHNT, CDR2 YYREEE (reference sequence). The CDR3 has 15 amino acids. CDR3 DNA: TGTGCCAGCAGCTTAGCGCCAGGGAGGACGGACATTCAGTACTTC. Protein: CASSLAPGRTDIQYF.

The chain has TRBV5-5 and TRBJ1-6; 9 bases map to TRBD1. The CDR3 covers 14 residues. The germline CDR1 and CDR2 sequences are SGHKS and YYEKEE (reference sequence). V was clipped by 3 bases and J by 7 bases; unmatched bases: 2. The CDR3, as DNA: TGTGCCAGCAGCTCTGGGACAGGGAATTCACCCCTCCACTTT. Translation gives CASSSGTGNSPLHF.

A single count supports this clone. V usage is TRBV9 and J usage is TRBJ2-3; a weak D match, TRBD2 (5 bases). This CDR3 has 14 amino acids. Trimming removed 3 bases from V and 2 bases from J, with 10 bases in between. Germline V lookup: CDR1 SGDLS, CDR2 YYNGEE. Written as DNA, the CDR3 is TGTGCCAGCAGCGACGGACTGCCCACAGATACGCAGTATTTT. Translated: CASSDGLPTDTQYF.

This chain links TRBV6-1 with TRBJ1-2, with 7 bases fitting TRBD1. This CDR3 contains 14 residues. Germline CDR1 is MNHNS and CDR2 is SASEGT. Trimming took 2 bases from V and 6 from J; bases not matched to a gene: 6. DNA of the CDR3: TGTGCCAGCAGTGAATTAGGGGGCGCCGATGGCTACACCTTC. This codes for CASSELGGADGYTF.